This TCR beta chain is from a study of CD8+ T cells in alopecia areata. Broader study findings: With tofacitinib ongoing, many expanded lesional clones persisted in both scalp and blood.

This clone appeared a few times. What it binds is not known. Investigators isolated RNA and reverse transcribed it into cDNA to act as the sequencing template. The protocol was immunoSEQ multiplex PCR, while the TCRdb copy is restricted to in-frame clones and leaves out a portion. In the table there are 150,000 or so clones, about 59% of which are singletons. Treatment meaning: oral pan-JAK inhibitor, 5-10 mg twice daily. PBMCs were stained for CD3, CD4 and CD8, and CD4+ and CD8+ T cells were sorted. The length of the CDR3 is 15 residues. The V segment lost 6 bases and the J segment 7 bases; nucleotides outside the gene matches: 9. The germline V gene has CDR1 LNHDA and CDR2 SQIVND (reference sequence).

The rearrangement joins TRBV19 to TRBJ1-6, with 7 bases identical to TRBD1. The source is a human donor with alopecia areata. The material sequenced was CD8+ T cells sorted from blood, taken at week 4, from a patient treated with tofacitinib. The CDR3 DNA reads as TGTGCCAGTAGGGATATGACAGGGCCCAATTCACCCCTCCACTTT. It translates to CASRDMTGPNSPLHF.